One and the same sample provided the 9 T cell receptor beta chains below, sequenced in a study of radiotherapy plus CTLA-4 blockade in lung cancer. TCRdb's copy holds only in-frame clones and misses some; the assay was immunoSEQ multiplex PCR. Among 70,000 to 95,000 clones listed, roughly four fifths were seen once. Sequenced material: peripheral blood, taken from a patient treated with radiotherapy plus ipilimumab. The receptors originated from a human donor with non-small cell lung cancer that progressed on radiotherapy plus ipilimumab.

This clone was recorded only once. This sequence joins TRBV19 and TRBJ1-4, with 7 bases identical to TRBD1. The V gene end was trimmed by 4 bases and the J gene end by 4 bases; junction bases not matched to a gene: 12. CDR1 LNHDA and CDR2 SQIVND come from the germline V gene (reference sequence). The CDR3 runs to 17 residues. CDR3 amino acids: CASSNPKTGALNEKLFF. CDR3 DNA sequence: TGTGCCAGTAGTAACCCAAAAACAGGGGCTCTTAATGAAAAACTGTTTTTT.

V is TRBV5-6 and J is TRBJ1-5; D ambiguous. Germline V CDR1 and CDR2: SGHDT, YYEEEE. This CDR3 is built from 16 residues. Trimming removed 3 bases from V and 1 base from J, with 14 bases in between. CDR3 amino acids: CASSYGFAGSNQPQHF. DNA for the CDR3: TGTGCCAGCAGCTACGGGTTTGCTGGGAGCAATCAGCCCCAGCATTTT.

The chain is built from TRBV6-5 and TRBJ2-1; 7 nucleotides line up with TRBD2. The germline V gene has CDR1 MNHEY and CDR2 SVGAGI. CDR3 length: 15 residues. Trimming removed 7 bases from V and 8 bases from J; junction bases left unmatched: 14. CDR3 loop: CASTDGGGGGDEQFF. CDR3 nucleotides: TGTGCCAGCACCGATGGGGGGGGAGGAGGCGATGAGCAGTTCTTC.

The rearrangement uses TRBV6-5 and TRBJ2-1, with 7 bases lining up with TRBD1. The CDR3 runs to 13 residues. Losses at the gene ends were 7 bases for V and 9 bases for J; bases not matched to a gene: 9. The germline V gene has CDR1 MNHEY and CDR2 SVGAGI. The CDR3 nucleotides read TGTGCCAGCAAGAGACAGGGTGTTGGTGAGCAGTTCTTC. Its translation: CASKRQGVGEQFF.

This clone appeared a single time. The chain links TRBV9 to TRBJ2-3; 8 bases agree with TRBD2. The CDR3 runs 17 residues. Germline CDR1 reads SGDLS; CDR2 reads YYNGEE. Losses at the gene ends were 0 bases for V and 4 bases for J; bases not matched to a gene: 10. In DNA form, the CDR3 reads TGTGCCAGCAGCGTAGAGGCGAGCGGGAGTGGGGCAGATACGCAGTATTTT. Amino acids: CASSVEASGSGADTQYF.

The rearrangement links TRBV18 to TRBJ1-2; tentative D call: TRBD1 (5 bases). The CDR3 has 14 residues. Trimming stripped 6 bases from V and 6 bases from J, with 17 bases between. Germline values: CDR1 KGHSH, CDR2 LQKENI. Here the CDR3 reads CASSRGEGMDGYTF. DNA of the CDR3: TGTGCCAGCTCGAGAGGGGAGGGGATGGATGGCTACACCTTC.

The CDR3 spells CASSLRLSSYNEQFF. The CDR3 DNA follows: TGCGCCAGCAGCTTGAGACTGAGCTCCTACAATGAGCAGTTCTTC. The rearrangement joins TRBV5-1 to TRBJ2-1; no clear D. The CDR3 is 15 residues long. The germline gives CDR1 SGHRS, CDR2 YFSETQ. Trimming pared 1 base from V and 0 bases from J, leaving 8 bases between.

The rearrangement links TRBV14 to TRBJ2-7, with 11 positions matching TRBD2. Germline values: CDR1 SGHDN, CDR2 FVKESK. The ends lost 1 base at V and 3 bases at J; junction bases unmatched: 14. This CDR3 comprises 19 residues. CDR3 nucleotides: TGTGCCAGCAGCCAAGTGCTAGCGGGGGGCCGGACGTTAAACTACGAGCAGTACTTC. As protein: CASSQVLAGGRTLNYEQYF.

This chain uses TRBV11-3 with TRBJ2-2; 13 nucleotides line up with TRBD2. Germline V gene data show CDR1 as SGHNT and CDR2 as YENEEA. This CDR3 is built from 16 residues. The J segment lost 5 bases and the V segment lost 5 bases, leaving 5 bases of the junction unmatched. Here the CDR3 reads CASSPMGLAGTGELFF. The CDR3 DNA reads as TGTGCCAGCAGCCCGATGGGACTAGCGGGAACCGGGGAGCTGTTTTTT.